Shown below are 20 T cell receptor beta chains from a single sample sequenced in a study of regulatory T cells in long-lasting Graves disease. Relying on iRepertoire HTBI primers and Arm-PCR of CDR3 regions, the team built TCR beta libraries. One entry per CDR3 protein, called by TCRdb with MiXCR from the multiplex PCR reads. The top ten hold more than 8% of the sample, which has around 500,000 distinct CDR3 sequences, 12% seen once. Time point here: newly diagnosed GD, antithyroid drugs for less than 3 months. Preparation of the TCR library used RNA extracted from PBMCs. The sample also formed part of further work on T cells in Graves' hyperthyroidism and ophthalmopathy.

The material sequenced was peripheral blood mononuclear cells (PBMCs), taken at new diagnosis, from a patient treated with antithyroid drugs. These receptors were taken from a woman in her thirties with Graves disease.

This clonotype was seen ten or more times. CDR3 nucleotides: TGTGCCAGCAGTTACAGACGGGAGTCAGATACGCAGTATTTT. Its protein is CASSYRRESDTQYF. The genes are TRBV6-2 or TRBV6-3 and TRBJ2-3; the D gene is possibly TRBD2 (6 bases). Germline lookup yields CDR1 MNHEY and CDR2 SVGEGT. The CDR3 totals 14 residues. V lost 2 bases and J 4 bases, leaving 10 bases between the germline ends.

This clonotype occurred many times. The chain carries TRBV12-5 and TRBJ2-1; unclear D gene. There are 11 residues in the CDR3. V gave up 7 bases and J gave up 8 bases, with 9 bases separating them. Looked up from germline, CDR1 is LGHNT and CDR2 is FRNRAP. The CDR3, as DNA: TGTGCTAGTGCCGCTAGTTATGAGCAGTTCTTC. Residues: CASAASYEQFF.

This clonotype was picked up many times. The J gene is TRBJ1-1, the V gene TRBV13; D is unresolved. V was pared by 5 bases and J by 0 bases, with 10 bases between. Germline assignment: CDR1 PRHDT and CDR2 FYEKMQ (reference sequence). CDR3 length equals 14 residues. DNA for the CDR3: TGTGCCAGCAGCCCCCGGAAGGTGAACACTGAAGCTTTCTTT. Amino acid sequence: CASSPRKVNTEAFF.

Concerning this clonotype: A read error may be the cause here, since a much bigger clone is one base away. The conserved phenylalanine or tryptophan is not found at the CDR3 terminus, so this likely reflects a read error. The genes are TRBV6-5 and TRBJ1-5, with 7 bases lining up with TRBD1. Germline CDR1 reads MNHEY; CDR2 reads SVGAGI. This CDR3 contains 19 residues. J lost 0 bases, V lost 0 bases, and 11 bases had no gene match. The CDR3, as DNA: TGTGCCAGCAGTTACTCATCCATCATGGGACAGCATAGCAATCAGCCCCAGCATTTG. This codes for CASSYSSIMGQHSNQPQHL.

On this clonotype: With only one base between it and a far larger clone, this is likely a read error. The chain carries TRBV11-2 and TRBJ2-1; 8 positions match TRBD2. CDR3 length: 16 residues. Germline CDR1 SGHAT, CDR2 FQNNGV. With V trimmed by 6 bases and J by 6 bases, 13 bases remained unmatched. The CDR3 sequence: CASSGGGSGAVNEQFF. CDR3 DNA sequence: TGTGCCAGCAGTGGGGGAGGTAGCGGGGCGGTCAATGAGCAGTTCTTC.

This clonotype has a count of ten or more. The chain has TRBV14 and TRBJ2-3, with 9 bases aligning to TRBD2. V lost 1 base and J lost 4; bases outside the gene matches: 9. The V gene's germline CDR1 is SGHDN and CDR2 FVKESK. The CDR3 covers 17 residues. CDR3 bases: TGTGCCAGCAGCCAAGGGCTCGTGAGCGGGGGGTCAGATACGCAGTATTTT. Translated, it gives CASSQGLVSGGSDTQYF.

This clonotype was counted between two and nine times. This clone may be a read error of a much larger clone one base away. V gene TRBV19 combines with J gene TRBJ2-5; 14 bases agree with TRBD2. Germline CDR1 is LNHDA and CDR2 is SQIVND (reference sequence). The CDR3 runs to 15 residues. V gave up 7 bases and J gave up 4 bases; unmatched junction bases: 5. The CDR3 sequence: CASINGLAGGETQYF. The CDR3, as DNA: TGTGCCAGTATCAATGGACTAGCGGGAGGAGAGACCCAGTACTTC.

The CDR3 loop reads CASSGWDRLHEQYF. CDR3 DNA sequence: TGTGCCAGCAGCGGGTGGGACAGGTTGCACGAGCAGTACTTC. V is TRBV7-6 and J is TRBJ2-7, with 8 bases that match TRBD1. The J segment lost 5 bases and the V segment lost 5 bases, leaving 8 bases of the junction unmatched. Per the germline V gene, CDR1 is SGHVS and CDR2 is FNYEAQ. The CDR3 spans 14 residues.

This clonotype was counted at least ten times. The chain recombines TRBV20-1 with TRBJ2-3; 9 nucleotides align to TRBD2. Germline V gives CDR1 DFQATT, CDR2 SNEGSKA (reference sequence). The CDR3 length is 20 residues. Germline trimming cut 5 bases from V and 4 bases from J; bases unmatched to any gene: 25. This CDR3 is CSAAPISGGREGRSPDTQYF. In nucleotides, the CDR3 is TGCAGTGCTGCCCCCATTTCTGGAGGGCGGGAGGGCCGTTCCCCAGATACGCAGTATTTT.

This clonotype was counted between two and nine times. V gene TRBV6-1 combines with J gene TRBJ2-7; TRBD1 is a possible D gene (6 bases). The CDR3 consists of 15 residues. Germline V gene data show CDR1 as MNHNS and CDR2 as SASEGT. V lost 8 bases to trimming and J lost 2 bases, with 19 bases between them. CDR3: CASGQGYGQPYEQYF. The CDR3 nucleotides read TGTGCCAGCGGCCAAGGGTACGGACAGCCCTACGAGCAGTACTTC.

Only a few counts were recorded for this clonotype. The V and J genes are TRBV20-1 and TRBJ2-4; perhaps TRBD1 as D (5 bases). The V and J ends lost 5 bases and 2 bases respectively, with 10 bases between them. The length of the CDR3 is 13 residues. The germline CDR1 and CDR2 sequences are DFQATT and SNEGSKA (reference sequence). The CDR3 here is CSASRVPKNIQYF. The CDR3 bases are TGCAGTGCTTCCAGGGTTCCCAAAAACATTCAGTACTTC.

This clonotype was found many times. This chain uses TRBV28 with TRBJ1-4; D is ambiguous. The CDR3 loop spans 12 amino acids. The ends were cut back, 5 bases at V and 10 bases at J, with 11 bases in the middle. Per germline, CDR1 MDHEN and CDR2 SYDVKM. Here the CDR3 DNA reads TGTGCCAGCAGTCCACCACGAGGAAAACTGTTTTTT. This translates into CASSPPRGKLFF. Looking up the rest from reference TRBV28 and TRBJ1-4 gives the full variable domain: DVKVTQSSRYLVKRTGEKVFLECVQDMDHENMFWYRQDPGLGLRLIYFSYDVKMKEKGDIPEGYSVSREKKERFSLILESASTNQTSMYLCASSPPRGKLFFGSGTQLSVL.

This clonotype was seen a handful of times. The chain combines TRBV7-9 with TRBJ1-3, with a tentative D call TRBD1 (6 bases). In germline, CDR1 is SEHNR, CDR2 FQNEAQ (reference sequence). The CDR3 runs 14 residues. The ends were cut back, 3 bases at V and 8 bases at J, with 14 bases in the middle. The DNA for the CDR3 is TGTGCCAGCAGCTTGGGGGGGCCGGGGGACACCATATATTTT. This sequence encodes CASSLGGPGDTIYF.

This clonotype was seen once. A read error may be the cause here, since a much bigger clone is one base away. The chain combines TRBV7-9 with TRBJ2-1, with 11 bases identical to TRBD2. This CDR3 comprises 16 residues. J lost 3 bases, V lost 6 bases, and 7 bases had no gene match. CDR1 is SEHNR and CDR2 is FQNEAQ in the germline V gene (reference sequence). The CDR3 loop is CASRRIGTSGYNEQFF. The CDR3 DNA follows: TGTGCCAGCAGGAGAATCGGGACTAGCGGCTACAATGAGCAGTTCTTC.

This clonotype has a count of ten or more. The rearrangement uses TRBV20-1 and TRBJ1-1, with D uncertain. CDR1 DFQATT and CDR2 SNEGSKA come from the germline V gene (reference sequence). The CDR3 spans 20 residues. The V end was cut by 0 bases, the J end by 0 bases, with 26 bases between. The CDR3 sequence is CSARDAGSFHSAFMNTEAFF. The CDR3 DNA reads TGCAGTGCTAGAGATGCTGGCAGCTTCCACTCGGCTTTCATGAACACTGAAGCTTTCTTT.

This chain links TRBV11-2 with TRBJ2-4, with TRBD1 matching 7 bases. With 6 bases clipped from V and 15 bases from J, the junction kept 8 bases outside the gene matches. Germline V gene data show CDR1 as SGHAT and CDR2 as FQNNGV. The CDR3 runs to 11 residues. The chain's CDR3 is CASSNRGGGYF. The CDR3 DNA reads as TGTGCCAGCAGTAACAGGGGTGGGGGGTACTTC.

This clonotype showed up just a few times. The chain links TRBV19 to TRBJ1-3; 9 bases agree with TRBD1. Germline assignment: CDR1 LNHDA and CDR2 SQIVND (reference sequence). CDR3 length equals 16 residues. With 5 bases clipped from V and 3 bases from J, the junction kept 8 bases outside the gene matches. The CDR3 DNA reads TGTGCCAGTAGTGCGGGGACAGGGTATGTTGGAAACACCATATATTTT. This encodes CASSAGTGYVGNTIYF.

This chain connects TRBV20-1 to TRBJ1-5; a weak D match, TRBD1 (6 bases). The CDR3 is made up of 14 amino acids. Trimming pared 3 bases from V and 3 bases from J, leaving 12 bases between. Looked up from germline, CDR1 is DFQATT and CDR2 is SNEGSKA (reference sequence). The CDR3 bases are TGCAGTGCTAGTTATGCAGGGGACAATCAGCCCCAGCATTTT. Translation: CSASYAGDNQPQHF.

The sample holds a few counts of this clonotype. This rearrangement joins TRBV20-1 to TRBJ1-5, with 7 bases fitting TRBD1. CDR1 and CDR2 from the germline V gene are DFQATT and SNEGSKA (reference sequence). Trimming cost V 0 bases and J 5 bases; bases outside gene matches: 1. The CDR3 runs to 13 residues. As DNA, the CDR3 is TGCAGTGCTAGAGAACAGGGGTATCAGCCCCAGCATTTT. Translation: CSAREQGYQPQHF.

This clonotype was counted at least ten times. The chain is built from TRBV20-1 and TRBJ1-1, with D unresolved. Germline-derived CDR1 and CDR2 are DFQATT and SNEGSKA (reference sequence). V was clipped by 0 bases and J by 11 bases, with 22 bases between them. This CDR3 region has 15 residues. CDR3: CSARDRRDSMLEAFF. The CDR3 DNA follows: TGCAGTGCTAGAGATCGAAGGGATTCTATGTTGGAGGCTTTCTTT.